The sequence of this T cell receptor beta chain was determined in a study of cytomegalovirus exposure and HLA in healthy donors. Per germline, CDR1 GTSNPN and CDR2 SVGIG (reference sequence). Between the trimmed V and J ends, which lost 5 bases and 0 bases, there was a span of 8 bases. This CDR3 spans 12 amino acids. This clone showed up just a few times. With 60 Vbeta and 13 Jbeta primers, the PCR was carried out. The repertoire was sequenced with immunoSEQ multiplex PCR; TCRdb's copy has only in-frame clones and lacks some. Of 170,000 or so clones listed, around 75% are singletons. The clonotype comes from a male donor in good health and CMV-seronegative. The rearrangement joins TRBV30 to TRBJ2-7; tentative D call: TRBD1 (6 bases). The sample was PBMCs. The DNA for the CDR3 is TGTGCCTGGGGGGACAACTCCTACGAGCAGTACTTC. It is translated as CAWGDNSYEQYF.